These 5 T cell receptor beta chains were sequenced from one sample in a study of beta chain features in type 1 diabetes. Study-wide results and caveats: People with Type 1 diabetes carried modestly yet significantly shorter TCRB CDR3s in all four CD4+ subsets.

These receptors are not linked to any known antigen. The isolated RNA, all of it, was reverse transcribed, so expressed TCRB transcripts were what got sequenced. The data were produced by immunoSEQ multiplex PCR, yet TCRdb's version contains in-frame clones alone and is incomplete. Among under 400,000 clones, roughly 12% were seen once, and the ten largest hold 0.01%. The sequenced sample consisted of naive CD4+ T cells from blood. These receptors were collected from a woman under 30 with type 1 diabetes.

The V and J genes are TRBV5-6 and TRBJ1-5, with unresolved D. Looked up from germline, CDR1 is SGHDT and CDR2 is YYEEEE. V was clipped by 5 bases and J by 0 bases, with 18 bases between them. The CDR3 is made up of 17 amino acids. DNA for the CDR3: TGTGCCAGCAGTTTACTAACCTCATCGGGTAGCAATCAGCCCCAGCATTTT. It specifies CASSLLTSSGSNQPQHF.

This sequence joins TRBV5-4 and TRBJ2-7; possible D gene TRBD1, 5 bases. V lost 7 bases to trimming and J lost 4 bases, with 21 bases between them. Germline-derived CDR1 and CDR2 are SGHNT and YYREEE (reference sequence). The CDR3 is made up of 15 amino acids. The CDR3 is CASQSHQGAVYEQYF. In DNA, the CDR3 is TGTGCCAGCCAAAGCCATCAAGGGGCGGTTTACGAGCAGTACTTC.

This clone appeared a few times. The chain has TRBV15 and TRBJ2-7, with 7 positions matching TRBD2. V shed 3 bases, J shed 2 bases, and the junction held 7 bases outside the gene matches. The germline CDR1 and CDR2 sequences are LNHNV and YYDKDF (reference sequence). The CDR3 runs to 15 residues. For the CDR3, the DNA is TGTGCCACCAGCAGGGGGGGGTTGGGGACCTACGAGCAGTACTTC. Protein sequence: CATSRGGLGTYEQYF.

This clone was seen a handful of times. The chain employs TRBV23-1 and TRBJ1-5; 7 nucleotides agree with TRBD1. TRBV23-1 has ORF status, its function being uncertain. The CDR3 extends over 14 amino acids. J lost 4 bases, V lost 4 bases, and 4 bases had no gene match. CDR3 DNA: TGCGCCAGCAGTCGGACAGGCCCGAATCAGCCCCAGCATTTT. Protein product: CASSRTGPNQPQHF.

This chain joins TRBV30 and TRBJ1-2; 8 nucleotides match TRBD1. The length of the CDR3 is 13 residues. V was clipped by 4 bases and J by 7 bases; unmatched bases: 8. Germline assignment: CDR1 GTSNPN and CDR2 SVGIG (reference sequence). CDR3 amino acids: CAWTRTGWSGYTF. CDR3 sequence (DNA): TGTGCCTGGACCCGGACAGGGTGGAGTGGCTACACCTTC.